Listed below are T cell receptor beta chains from one sample, sequenced in a study of T cells after yellow fever vaccination. TCRdb reprocessed the 5' RACE reads with MiXCR, giving one entry per CDR3 protein. This sample yields 300,000 to 400,000 distinct CDR3 sequences, of which around 10% are seen a single time; around 3.2% belongs to the top ten. The sample here was CD4+ T cells sorted from PBMCs, taken 45 days after the yellow fever booster vaccination. The receptors derive from a man between 18 and 29 years old who received the YFV17D yellow fever vaccine. Both conserved end residues are part of each CDR3. The D gene is left open where the match is weak. Only part of the rows carry a size: once, few, many, or a class if the clone is expanded.

j_call	v_call	d_call	clone_size	cdr3_aa	cdr3_nt
TRBJ2-7	TRBV27	TRBD1	NA	CASSLTGTGSPRSYEQYF	TGTGCCAGCAGTTTAACCGGGACAGGGTCCCCACGAAGCTACGAGCAGTACTTC
TRBJ1-2	TRBV6-1	NA	NA	CASSERRNYGYTF	TGTGCCAGCAGTGAGCGGCGGAACTATGGCTACACCTTC
TRBJ2-3	TRBV7-2	TRBD2	many	CASSFNMRGGGDTQYF	TGTGCCAGCAGTTTCAACATGCGGGGGGGCGGGGATACGCAGTATTTT
TRBJ2-5	TRBV6-2/TRBV6-3	TRBD2	many	CATRLAGDETQYF	TGTGCCACCCGACTAGCGGGGGACGAGACCCAGTACTTC
TRBJ1-5	TRBV6-4	NA	NA	CASGKRHNILNQPQHF	TGTGCCAGCGGAAAGAGACACAATATCCTCAATCAGCCCCAGCATTTT
TRBJ2-1	TRBV7-9	NA	NA	CASSLRQYPNNEQFF	TGTGCCAGCAGCTTACGGCAGTACCCCAACAATGAGCAGTTCTTC
TRBJ2-3	TRBV7-2	TRBD2	many	CASRAGGGDTQYF	TGTGCCAGCAGGGCGGGGGGTGGAGATACGCAGTATTTT
TRBJ2-1	TRBV5-1	NA	NA	CASSRPGQGSYNEQFF	TGCGCCAGCAGCCGCCCGGGTCAGGGCTCCTACAATGAGCAGTTCTTC
TRBJ2-7	TRBV11-2	NA	NA	CASSPRRTDYEQYF	TGTGCCAGCAGTCCCCGGCGGACAGACTACGAGCAGTACTTC
TRBJ2-4	TRBV4-3	TRBD1	few	CASSQDLRSGGENIQYF	TGCGCCAGCAGCCAAGATCTTCGATCAGGGGGTGAAAACATTCAGTACTTC
TRBJ2-3	TRBV7-9	NA	few	CASSSLSGITDTQYF	TGTGCCAGCAGTTCGTTGTCGGGGATAACAGATACGCAGTATTTT
TRBJ2-3	TRBV9	TRBD2	many	CASSVDAGGPVGQYF	TGTGCCAGCAGCGTAGATGCGGGGGGCCCTGTAGGGCAGTATTTT
TRBJ1-2	TRBV7-8	NA	NA	CASSLISFYGYTF	TGTGCCAGCAGCTTAATCTCTTTTTATGGCTACACCTTC
TRBJ1-3	TRBV12-3/TRBV12-4	NA	few	CASIPRVAGNTIYF	TGTGCCAGCATCCCCCGGGTCGCTGGAAACACCATATATTTT
TRBJ2-3	TRBV5-1	NA	NA	CASSLAPGGHDTQYF	TGCGCCAGCAGCTTGGCCCCGGGGGGCCACGATACGCAGTATTTT
TRBJ2-1	TRBV12-3/TRBV12-4	NA	few	CASTRPVLNEQFF	TGTGCCAGCACCAGACCAGTCCTCAATGAGCAGTTCTTC
TRBJ2-1	TRBV7-9	TRBD2	few	CASSFPPGLAGATLNEQFF	TGTGCCAGCAGCTTTCCCCCGGGCCTAGCGGGGGCCACACTCAATGAGCAGTTCTTC
TRBJ1-1	TRBV7-3	NA	NA	CASSVTGTTEAFF	TGTGCCAGCAGCGTTACAGGGACCACTGAAGCTTTCTTT
TRBJ1-1	TRBV4-1	TRBD1	few	CASSQQGAGLSEAFF	TGCGCCAGCAGCCAACAGGGGGCGGGTCTTTCTGAAGCTTTCTTT
TRBJ1-5	TRBV4-3	NA	few	CASSYRVGGQPQHF	TGCGCCAGCAGCTACAGGGTGGGCGGTCAGCCCCAGCATTTT
TRBJ2-5	TRBV7-6	TRBD2	many	CASSLASGGLLQETQYF	TGTGCCAGCAGCTTAGCTAGCGGGGGGTTGCTTCAAGAGACCCAGTACTTC
TRBJ2-3	TRBV10-1	NA	few	CASSASGGADTQYF	TGCGCCAGCAGTGCATCGGGGGGCGCAGATACGCAGTATTTT
TRBJ2-1	TRBV4-3	TRBD2	NA	CASSHSLAGGPRYEQFF	TGCGCCAGCAGCCATTCTCTAGCGGGGGGTCCTCGGTATGAGCAGTTCTTC
TRBJ1-2	TRBV12-3/TRBV12-4	NA	many	CASSQRDVSGYTF	TGTGCCAGCAGCCAACGGGACGTCTCTGGCTACACCTTC
TRBJ2-3	TRBV12-3/TRBV12-4	TRBD2	NA	CASSTGTSRPTDTQYF	TGTGCCAGCAGTACTGGGACTAGCCGGCCCACAGATACGCAGTATTTT
TRBJ1-3	TRBV11-2	NA	NA	CASSHFRSSGNTIYF	TGTGCCAGCAGTCATTTCCGGAGCTCTGGAAACACCATATATTTT
TRBJ1-1	TRBV20-1	NA	few	CSASQRIRTEAFF	TGCAGTGCTAGTCAGCGGATTCGCACTGAAGCTTTCTTT
TRBJ1-1	TRBV6-1	NA	NA	CASSEGAGFPGTEAFF	TGTGCCAGCAGTGAAGGCGCGGGGTTCCCGGGGACTGAAGCTTTCTTT
TRBJ2-2	TRBV20-1	NA	NA	CSAGRGSNTGELFF	TGCAGTGCGGGCCGGGGTTCGAACACCGGGGAGCTGTTTTTT
TRBJ2-5	TRBV6-2/TRBV6-3	NA	NA	CASRSHYREQETQYF	TGTGCCAGCAGAAGCCACTACAGGGAGCAAGAGACCCAGTACTTC
TRBJ1-2	TRBV7-8	NA	NA	CASSLVGGGYTF	TGTGCCAGCAGCTTAGTTGGGGGTGGCTACACCTTC
TRBJ2-1	TRBV7-8	TRBD2	NA	CASSLVGGRNEQFF	TGTGCCAGCAGCTTAGTCGGGGGGAGGAATGAGCAGTTCTTC
TRBJ1-2	TRBV6-5	TRBD1	NA	CASSPRDRAIYGYTF	TGTGCCAGCAGTCCCCGAGACAGGGCAATCTATGGCTACACCTTC
TRBJ1-2	TRBV30	NA	NA	CAWSLGRPYGYTF	TGTGCCTGGAGTCTGGGACGTCCCTATGGCTACACCTTC
TRBJ2-1	TRBV6-6	TRBD2	few	CAISNWREVQQFF	TGTGCCATTTCGAATTGGCGGGAGGTCCAGCAGTTCTTC
TRBJ2-7	TRBV27	TRBD2	NA	CASSSLAGALPYEQYF	TGTGCCAGCAGTTCCCTAGCGGGGGCCTTACCCTACGAGCAGTACTTC
TRBJ1-2	TRBV2	NA	few	CASSDLAAELYGYTF	TGTGCCAGCAGTGACCTGGCAGCGGAGCTCTATGGCTACACCTTC
TRBJ2-5	TRBV11-2	TRBD1	few	CASSRQGSKGEQETQYF	TGTGCCAGCAGTCGACAGGGGAGCAAGGGCGAGCAAGAGACCCAGTACTTC
TRBJ2-5	TRBV7-3	TRBD1	NA	CASSRTGGEETQYF	TGTGCCAGCAGCAGAACAGGGGGAGAAGAGACCCAGTACTTC
TRBJ1-3	TRBV18	TRBD1	NA	CASSPPGQGKSGNTIYF	TGTGCCAGCTCACCACCGGGACAGGGGAAGTCGGGAAACACCATATATTTT
TRBJ2-1	TRBV5-6	NA	NA	CASCEGSLYNEQFF	TGTGCCAGCTGCGAGGGGAGTCTCTACAATGAGCAGTTCTTC
TRBJ1-6	TRBV20-1	NA	few	CSALRDGGSYNSPLHF	TGCAGCGCCCTACGGGACGGCGGCTCCTATAATTCACCCCTCCACTTT
TRBJ2-1	TRBV20-1	NA	NA	CSTVQPAISYNEQFF	TGCAGTACGGTACAACCAGCCATCTCCTACAATGAGCAGTTCTTC
TRBJ2-1	TRBV18	NA	NA	CASSRLHNEQFF	TGTGCCAGCTCTCGGCTCCACAATGAGCAGTTCTTC
TRBJ1-2	TRBV20-1	NA	few	CSAKINGGYGYTF	TGCAGTGCTAAGATTAATGGGGGCTATGGCTACACCTTC
TRBJ1-5	TRBV28	NA	NA	CASSAKGQPQHF	TGTGCCAGCAGTGCGAAGGGACAGCCCCAGCATTTT
TRBJ2-1	TRBV7-3	NA	few	CASSFRRGPLPYNEQFF	TGTGCCAGCAGCTTTCGGCGGGGGCCCTTACCCTACAATGAGCAGTTCTTC